The sample holds one count of the clone carrying this T cell receptor (beta chain). As yet, its antigen is unknown. These data originate in a study of CD8+ T cells in alopecia areata. Treatment noted: oral pan-JAK inhibitor, 5-10 mg twice daily. Reverse transcription of extracted RNA yielded cDNA, which provided the sequencing template. Sequenced by immunoSEQ multiplex PCR; TCRdb stores in-frame clones only, minus some. The table includes about 280,000 clones, roughly 50% detected once. The ends were cut back, 5 bases at V and 7 bases at J, with 12 bases in the middle. From germline, CDR1 is MNHEY and CDR2 SVGAGI. The CDR3 totals 13 residues. Overall study findings and caveats: Compared with mice, patients displayed less clear TCR sharing, possibly for HLA-related reasons.

The source is a human donor with alopecia areata. The J gene is TRBJ2-1, the V gene TRBV6-5; a weak D match, TRBD1 (6 bases). Sequencing was performed on CD4+ T cells sorted from blood, taken at week 24, from a patient treated with tofacitinib. In DNA, the CDR3 is TGTGCCAGCAGTCCCCGGACAGTAAATGAGCAGTTCTTC. Translation: CASSPRTVNEQFF.